The rows below give T cell receptor beta chains drawn from one sample of a study of T cell repertoires in cytomegalovirus infection. TCRdb re-called the reads through MiXCR, storing one row per CDR3 protein. Of 350,000 to 550,000 distinct CDR3 sequences in the sample, 30% to 40% were seen once. Input material: PBMCs. The receptors here all came from a human donor in good health (CMV status not recorded). Some clones in this sample may be carry-over from other donors' samples. Each CDR3 is given with its conserved first and last residue. A D gene is named only where the DNA matches it firmly. The size of a clone is reported for some rows only, either as once, few or many, or as a class for expanded clones.

few,TRBD1,15,TRBJ1-3,TRBV6-4,CASSVPGQGGNTIYF,TGTGCCAGCAGTGTTCCCGGACAGGGAGGAAACACCATATATTTT
-,-,15,TRBJ1-6,TRBV20-1,CSARMGSSYNSPLHF,TGCAGTGCTAGAATGGGGAGCTCCTATAATTCACCCCTCCACTTT
-,-,13,TRBJ1-2,TRBV28,CASSRDNNYGYTF,TGTGCCAGCAGCAGGGACAATAACTATGGCTACACCTTC
few,TRBD1,15,TRBJ2-7,TRBV6-1,CASSTGQGAIHEQYF,TGTGCCAGCAGTACAGGACAGGGGGCAATCCACGAGCAGTACTTC
many,-,16,TRBJ1-1,TRBV7-2,CASSLASLTVNTEAFF,TGTGCCAGCAGCTTAGCGTCCCTGACGGTGAACACTGAAGCTTTCTTT
once,-,17,TRBJ2-1,TRBV10-2,CASSEVSLPRAYNEQFF,TGCGCCAGCAGTGAGGTCAGTTTGCCGAGGGCCTACAATGAGCAGTTCTTC
-,-,13,TRBJ1-4,TRBV30,CAWSGSLRDQLFF,TGTGCCTGGAGTGGCAGTCTCCGCGATCAGCTGTTTTTT
-,-,14,TRBJ1-5,TRBV19,CASSIDFSNQPQHF,TGTGCCAGTAGTATAGATTTCAGCAATCAGCCCCAGCATTTT
-,-,14,TRBJ2-5,TRBV19,CASSIVGNQETQYF,TGTGCCAGTAGTATAGTGGGCAACCAAGAGACCCAGTACTTC
-,TRBD1,16,TRBJ1-1,TRBV18,CASSPQETGLRLEAFF,TGTGCCAGCTCACCACAAGAGACAGGGTTACGCTTGGAAGCTTTCTTT
many,TRBD1,16,TRBJ1-1,TRBV7-9,CASSPKGQGLNTEAFF,TGTGCCAGCAGCCCCAAGGGACAGGGGCTGAACACTGAAGCTTTCTTT
many,-,15,TRBJ2-5,TRBV4-1,CASSQGKAALETQYF,TGCGCCAGCAGCCAAGGGAAGGCAGCCCTAGAGACCCAGTACTTC
-,-,17,TRBJ2-6,TRBV20-1,CSATPTDGSSGANVLTF,TGCAGTGCTACACCAACGGACGGAAGCTCTGGGGCCAACGTCCTGACTTTC
few,TRBD2,15,TRBJ2-7,TRBV5-4,CASSPGVGGNYEQYF,TGTGCCAGCAGCCCGGGGGTGGGGGGGAACTACGAGCAGTACTTC
-,-,13,TRBJ1-1,TRBV2,CASTEGRDTEAFF,TGTGCCAGCACCGAAGGGAGAGACACTGAAGCTTTCTTT
few,-,14,TRBJ1-5,TRBV18,CASSETGMGQPQHF,TGTGCCAGCTCAGAAACAGGGATGGGTCAGCCCCAGCATTTT
-,-,17,TRBJ1-1,TRBV5-5,CASRERERIRMGTEAFF,TGTGCCAGCAGGGAGCGAGAACGGATTCGGATGGGCACTGAAGCTTTCTTT
few,-,17,TRBJ1-5,TRBV19,CASSIVAGLDGNQPQHF,TGTGCCAGTAGTATAGTTGCGGGCCTCGACGGCAATCAGCCCCAGCATTTT
once,-,12,TRBJ1-2,TRBV9,CASSGTRYGYTF,TGTGCCAGCAGCGGTACCAGGTATGGCTACACCTTC
-,-,16,TRBJ2-6,TRBV6-5,CASRGGGSSGANVLTF,TGTGCCAGCAGAGGAGGAGGGAGCTCTGGGGCCAACGTCCTGACTTTC
-,TRBD1,13,TRBJ1-2,TRBV6-8,CASRRTGGHGYTF,TGTGCCAGCAGACGGACAGGGGGCCATGGCTACACCTTC
-,TRBD1,15,TRBJ2-5,TRBV7-9,CASSRPTGGQETQYF,TGTGCCAGCAGCCGACCGACAGGGGGCCAAGAGACCCAGTACTTC
few,-,15,TRBJ2-2,TRBV2,CASSMDNANTGELFF,TGTGCCAGCAGTATGGACAACGCGAACACCGGGGAGCTGTTTTTT
-,-,19,TRBJ1-3,TRBV10-3,CAISEPGNVEWGSGNTIYF,TGTGCCATCAGTGAGCCCGGAAATGTGGAATGGGGCTCTGGAAACACCATATATTTT
-,-,13,TRBJ2-3,TRBV6-5,CARSSLWQDTQYF,TGTGCCCGCAGTTCCTTATGGCAGGATACGCAGTATTTT
many,-,15,TRBJ1-5,TRBV7-2,CASSLRVDSNQPQHF,TGTGCCAGCAGCTTAAGAGTGGATAGCAATCAGCCCCAGCATTTT